The clone carrying this T cell receptor (beta chain) was observed once. Trimming at V came to 3 bases and at J to 5 bases, leaving 7 bases not matched to a gene. The V gene's germline CDR1 is SGHRS and CDR2 YFSETQ. This CDR3 is 14 amino acids long. The entry originates in a study of blood T cell repertoires in COVID-19. For the study at large: Specimens from acute and convalescent COVID-19 originated in the United States, Italy and Spain.

Authors' data handling: Using reference gene primer amplification, nucleated cell counts were estimated. Data came from immunoSEQ multiplex PCR; TCRdb stores just in-frame clones and leaves some out. V and J calls and clone size come straight from that table; D and trimming were deduced from the DNA. The profile covers about 180,000 clones, with about 84% appearing a single time and about 7% taken by the ten largest. The source material was peripheral blood. The gene calls are TRBV5-1 and TRBJ2-5; TRBD1 matches 7 bases. The source is a human donor in a cohort sampled during active COVID-19. The CDR3 DNA follows: TGCGCCAGCAGCTGGGGGACAGTTCCTGAGACCCAGTACTTC. Translating gives CASSWGTVPETQYF. Variable domain in full (rest from reference TRBV5-1 and TRBJ2-5): KAGVTQTPRYLIKTRGQQVTLSCSPISGHRSVSWYQQTPGQGLQFLFEYFSETQRNKGNFPGRFSGRQFSNSRSEMNVSTLELGDSALYLCASSWGTVPETQYFGPGTRLLVL.